Listed below are T cell receptor beta chains from one sample, sequenced in a study of blood T cells in healthy people across ages. TCRdb fed the 5' RACE reads into MiXCR, producing one record per CDR3 protein. The sample carries some 1.8 million distinct CDR3 sequences, 30% to 40% recorded once. Sequencing was performed on blood. These TCRs come from a human donor in good health. The CDR3 runs from the conserved cysteine through the conserved F or W. The D gene is left open where the match is weak. A clone size is listed for some rows: how often the clone was seen (once, few, many), or a class if it is expanded.

>TRBJ1-5|-|TRBV6-1|-|15
CASSPAWDSNQPQHF
TGTGCCAGCAGTCCTGCCTGGGATAGCAATCAGCCCCAGCATTTT
>TRBJ2-5|-|TRBV14|-|13
CASSGATRETQYF
TGTGCCAGCAGCGGGGCAACGAGGGAGACCCAGTACTTC
>TRBJ2-5|TRBD1|TRBV2|few|15
CASSRTGMDQETQYF
TGTGCCAGCAGCCGGACAGGGATGGACCAAGAGACCCAGTACTTC
>TRBJ2-3|-|TRBV6-5|-|14
CASSYGDGGDTQYF
TGTGCCAGCAGTTACGGGGATGGGGGGGATACGCAGTATTTT
>TRBJ2-7|-|TRBV7-2|-|12
CASSRRVGEQYF
TGTGCCAGCAGCCGCAGGGTGGGCGAGCAGTACTTC
>TRBJ1-2|TRBD1|TRBV6-5|-|12
CASSPTGTGCTF
TGTGCCAGTAGTCCGACAGGGACTGGCTGCACCTTC
>TRBJ1-2|-|TRBV10-3|many|11
CAISAAYGYTF
TGTGCCATCAGTGCGGCCTATGGCTACACCTTC
>TRBJ2-5|TRBD1|TRBV24-1|-|14
CATSDDRGGQTQYF
TGTGCCACCAGTGACGACAGGGGCGGGCAGACCCAGTACTTC
>TRBJ2-6|TRBD1|TRBV5-1|few|20
CASSPVRDRVKAAGANVLTF
TGCGCCAGCAGCCCTGTCCGGGACAGGGTTAAGGCCGCTGGGGCCAACGTCCTGACTTTC
>TRBJ2-1|TRBD2|TRBV6-6|few|17
CASSRLGLAGNFNEQFF
TGTGCCAGCAGTCGACTTGGACTAGCGGGGAACTTCAATGAGCAGTTCTTC
>TRBJ2-3|TRBD1|TRBV24-1|few|16
CATSDPGTGLADTQYF
TGTGCCACCAGTGACCCCGGGACAGGTCTTGCAGATACGCAGTATTTT
>TRBJ1-1|TRBD1|TRBV5-1|-|15
CASSFDRGGSTEAFF
TGCGCCAGCAGCTTCGACAGGGGCGGTTCCACTGAAGCTTTCTTT
>TRBJ2-7|-|TRBV11-2|few|14
CASSYLGSNYEQYF
TGTGCCAGCAGCTATCTAGGGTCCAACTACGAGCAGTACTTC
>TRBJ2-5|-|TRBV2|few|13
CVSMSPNQETQYF
TGTGTCAGCATGTCTCCAAACCAAGAGACCCAGTACTTC
>TRBJ2-2|-|TRBV7-9|-|14
CASSLGERSGELFF
TGTGCCAGCAGCTTGGGAGAGAGATCCGGGGAGCTGTTTTTT
>TRBJ2-3|-|TRBV24-1|few|17
CATSDSRWGRNTDTQYF
TGTGCCACCAGTGACTCCAGGTGGGGGCGGAACACAGATACGCAGTATTTT
>TRBJ1-1|-|TRBV11-2|few|13
CASSSLGGSRAFF
TGTGCCAGCAGCTCGCTGGGGGGATCGAGGGCTTTCTTT
>TRBJ2-3|-|TRBV20-1|-|15
CSAKKGEEVWDTQYF
TGCAGTGCTAAAAAGGGGGAGGAGGTATGGGATACGCAGTATTTT
>TRBJ1-5|-|TRBV5-1|-|13
CASRGDSDQPQHF
TGCGCCAGCAGGGGGGATAGCGATCAGCCCCAGCATTTT
>TRBJ1-1|-|TRBV10-3|-|13
CAISGTPYAEAFF
TGTGCCATCAGTGGCACCCCCTACGCTGAAGCTTTCTTT
>TRBJ1-2|-|TRBV5-5|many|15
CASSLQDRANYGYTF
TGTGCCAGCAGCTTGCAGGACCGAGCTAACTATGGCTACACCTTC
>TRBJ1-2|TRBD1|TRBV29-1|-|13
CSVKGQGSYGYTF
TGCAGCGTTAAGGGACAGGGGTCCTATGGCTACACCTTC
>TRBJ2-1|-|TRBV20-1|-|17
CSARLGWTTSSYNEQFF
TGCAGTGCTAGATTAGGTTGGACGACGAGCTCCTACAATGAGCAGTTCTTC
>TRBJ1-1|-|TRBV11-2|few|12
CASSSPLTEAFF
TGTGCCAGCAGCTCCCCTCTGACTGAAGCTTTCTTT
>TRBJ1-5|TRBD1|TRBV6-2/TRBV6-3|few|16
CASSYGGTGGGQPQHF
TGTGCCAGCAGTTACGGCGGGACAGGGGGTGGTCAGCCCCAGCATTTT
>TRBJ1-2|-|TRBV12-3/TRBV12-4|-|13
CASRQGLWSGYTF
TGTGCCAGCAGGCAGGGCCTTTGGTCTGGCTACACCTTC
>TRBJ2-7|TRBD2|TRBV2|few|15
CASSLRASGYYEQYF
TGTGCCAGCAGCCTTAGGGCTAGCGGGTACTACGAGCAGTACTTC
>TRBJ1-1|-|TRBV7-9|few|14
CASSFPGPPVQGFF
TGTGCCAGCAGCTTCCCGGGACCGCCGGTTCAGGGTTTCTTT
>TRBJ2-3|TRBD2|TRBV7-2|few|16
CAGSLKSGGTTDTQYF
TGTGCCGGCAGCTTAAAAAGCGGGGGGACCACAGATACGCAGTATTTT
>TRBJ1-6|-|TRBV10-3|-|14
CAINKDTNNSPLHF
TGTGCCATCAATAAAGACACGAATAATTCACCCCTCCACTTT
>TRBJ2-7|TRBD2|TRBV20-1|-|13
CSAWPGGSYEQYF
TGCAGTGCTTGGCCGGGGGGAAGCTACGAGCAGTACTTC
>TRBJ1-2|-|TRBV6-2/TRBV6-3|many|14
CASSAWGPGYGYTF
TGTGCCAGCAGTGCCTGGGGGCCTGGCTATGGCTACACCTTC
>TRBJ1-2|-|TRBV9|-|16
CASSVSGVGGLDGYTF
TGTGCCAGCAGCGTATCGGGAGTAGGGGGTTTGGATGGTTACACCTTC
>TRBJ2-7|TRBD2|TRBV7-6|-|14
CASSFGLAEYEQYF
TGTGCCAGCAGCTTCGGACTAGCCGAATACGAGCAGTACTTC
>TRBJ1-3|TRBD1|TRBV4-2|-|16
CASSRDGTGTGNTIYF
TGTGCCAGCAGCCGCGATGGGACAGGGACTGGAAACACCATATATTTT
>TRBJ1-2|-|TRBV28|-|16
CASSSMTDRSNYGYTF
TGTGCCAGCAGTTCAATGACAGACCGATCTAACTATGGCTACACCTTC
>TRBJ1-2|-|TRBV4-2|-|24
CASSPISSPETQYFGPGSNYGYTF
-
>TRBJ1-2|-|TRBV28|-|12
CASSQRQFGYTF
TGTGCCAGCAGCCAGAGACAGTTTGGCTACACCTTC
>TRBJ1-1|-|TRBV19|few|12
CASSRGWESAFF
TGTGCCAGTAGTAGAGGTTGGGAGAGCGCTTTCTTT
>TRBJ1-4|-|TRBV12-3/TRBV12-4|-|14
CASSLSGHGEKLFF
TGTGCCAGCAGTTTGAGTGGACATGGTGAAAAACTGTTTTTT
>TRBJ2-3|-|TRBV4-2|few|15
CASSQERTTLFTQYF
TGTGCCAGCAGCCAGGAGAGAACTACCCTATTCACGCAGTATTTT
>TRBJ2-7|-|TRBV5-5|-|15
CASSPDPLSSYEQYF
TGTGCCAGCAGTCCCGACCCCTTAAGCTCCTACGAGCAGTACTTC
>TRBJ2-2|-|TRBV20-1|-|16
CSARDKAGPNTGELFF
TGCAGTGCTAGAGATAAGGCAGGGCCTAACACCGGGGAGCTGTTTTTT
>TRBJ2-3|-|TRBV6-5|-|13
CASKTRDQDTQYF
TGTGCCAGCAAAACCCGGGACCAAGATACGCAGTATTTT
>TRBJ1-1|-|TRBV12-3/TRBV12-4|few|15
CASSRAGVLNTEAFF
TGTGCCAGCAGTCGTGCAGGGGTGCTGAACACTGAAGCTTTCTTT
>TRBJ1-5|-|TRBV12-3/TRBV12-4|few|15
CASSLNFKSNQPQHF
TGTGCCAGCAGTTTAAACTTTAAGAGCAATCAGCCCCAGCATTTT
>TRBJ2-6|-|TRBV7-2|-|19
CASSQRGGTGHPGANALTF
TGTGCCAGCAGCCAGAGGGGGGGAACAGGGCACCCTGGGGCCAACGCCCTGACTTTC
>TRBJ2-1|-|TRBV24-1|many|12
CATSGWDNEQFF
TGTGCCACCAGTGGCTGGGACAATGAGCAGTTCTTC
>TRBJ1-5|TRBD1|TRBV7-2|few|15
CASSSLDRDNQPQHF
TGTGCCAGCAGCTCGTTGGACAGGGACAATCAGCCCCAGCATTTT
>TRBJ1-1|-|TRBV5-8|-|15
CASSLTDSMNTEAFF
TGTGCCAGCAGCTTGACGGACAGCATGAACACTGAAGCTTTCTTT
>TRBJ1-2|-|TRBV5-5|few|13
CASTLTQNYGYTF
TGTGCCAGCACCCTTACACAAAACTATGGCTACACCTTC